This T cell receptor (beta chain) was recovered during a study of CD8+ T cells in alopecia areata. Study details: The approximately 7-11-week-old female C3H/HeJ mice were given skin taken from 6-12-month-old C3H/HeJ graft donors that had spontaneous alopecia.

The sample holds a few counts of this clone. The antigen remains unidentified. Genes here carry mouse names. The CDR3 end falls 4 residues outside the read, so it is completed with the germline J gene. Other DNA sequences in the same sample also yield this CDR3. cDNA serving as the sequencing template came from extracted, reverse transcribed RNA. Data came from immunoSEQ multiplex PCR; TCRdb stores just in-frame clones and leaves some out. The sample yields over 250,000 clones, without any singletons. Study findings and constraints: Possibly because of HLA-related factors, TCR sharing was less clear across patients than in mice. Affected scalp, especially in alopecia totalis/universalis, had a higher clonality than normal scalp did. Scalp samples also yield sequences of resident alphabeta T cells from normal skin.

In germline, CDR1 is LGHNA, CDR2 YNLKQL (reference sequence). The CDR3 spans 16 residues. V was clipped by 4 bases and J by 0 bases; unmatched bases: 5. After pooling, cutaneous lymph node cells were sorted with CD4, CD8alpha, NKG2D, NKG2ACE and other markers. The chain has TRBV5 and TRBJ2-5; TRBD2 matches at 9 bases. Source material: CD4+ T cells sorted from a lymph node. This receptor was obtained from a C3H/HeJ mouse with alopecia areata. The strain is characterized by the MHC haplotype H2-k. The CDR3 spells CASSPRLGVNQDTQYF. Partial CDR3 DNA: TGTGCCAGCAGCCCTCGACTGGGGGTTAACCAAGAC.